These 5 T cell receptor beta chains were sequenced from one sample in a study of T-cell reconstitution after alpha-beta-depleted transplantation in children. Construction of the TCRbeta library involved unique molecular identifiers. Via MiXCR, TCRdb re-called the PCR reads, giving one row per CDR3 protein. The data hold 900,000 or so distinct CDR3 sequences, with about 15% observed a single time. Here the sequenced sample was PBMCs, mostly from graft donor cells, taken 360 days after TCRalphabeta/CD19-depleted stem cell transplant. All receptors derive from a male patient younger than 18 who had a stem cell transplant for acute lymphoblastic leukemia, so the T cells may come from the graft donor.

This clonotype was picked up a small number of times. The chain carries TRBV29-1 and TRBJ2-7, with D possibly being TRBD1 (5 bases). Trimming took off 1 base at V and 0 bases at J, with 13 bases between the two ends. This CDR3 has 15 residues. Germline V gives CDR1 SQVTM, CDR2 ANQGSEA. This chain's CDR3 is CSVEGVRANSYEQYF. The DNA for the CDR3 is TGCAGCGTTGAAGGGGTCAGGGCTAACTCCTACGAGCAGTACTTC.

The rearrangement links TRBV7-9 to TRBJ1-5; 8 bases are a match to TRBD1. This CDR3 region has 14 residues. V trimming: 6 bases; J trimming: 4 bases; junction bases outside the gene matches: 5. The germline V gene has CDR1 SEHNR and CDR2 FQNEAQ (reference sequence). The CDR3 sequence is CASRRQGPNQPQHF. CDR3 DNA sequence: TGTGCCAGCAGACGACAGGGGCCGAATCAGCCCCAGCATTTT.

This clonotype was seen only a few times. J is TRBJ1-1 and V is TRBV5-1, with D hard to call. Per the germline V gene, CDR1 is SGHRS and CDR2 is YFSETQ. This CDR3 is built from 14 residues. The V end was cut by 1 base, the J end by 0 bases, with 7 bases between. CDR3 bases: TGCGCCAGCAGCTTGATACCTATGAACACTGAAGCTTTCTTT. It specifies CASSLIPMNTEAFF.

The J gene is TRBJ1-2, the V gene TRBV29-1; D might be TRBD1 (6 bases). Germline lookup yields CDR1 SQVTM and CDR2 ANQGSEA. V gave up 4 bases and J gave up 4 bases, with 7 bases separating them. The CDR3 length is 11 residues. The CDR3 DNA follows: TGCAGCGTTGGGGGGCTCTATGGCTACACCTTC. Translated: CSVGGLYGYTF.

There are many counts of this clonotype. The chain uses TRBV24-1 and TRBJ1-5, with D unclear. Trimming left V 3 bases short and J 4 bases short, with 3 bases between. The V gene's germline CDR1 is KGHDR and CDR2 SFDVKD. This CDR3 is built from 12 residues. The CDR3 DNA is TGTGCCACCAGTGATCCGAATCAGCCCCAGCATTTT. It codes for CATSDPNQPQHF.